This TCR beta chain emerged from a study of CXCR3-negative and CXCR3-positive naive CD8 T cells (dated by TCRdb to about 2019). The study in broad terms: In total, about 135 million TRB reads were obtained, or roughly 1.5 +/- 0.3 million reads per library. Diversity and physicochemical repertoire analyses covered approximately 10 donors pooled from two independent experiments. The TRBV-TRBJ cluster analysis covered naive subsets from five or six donors and memory cells from 3 donors.

What the work shows at the level of the full study, not this receptor alone: TRB CDR3s from CXCR3-positive naive cells showed higher hydrophobicity (lower Kidera factor 4), lower energy, and higher strength and volume indices than CXCR3-negative naive cells. Similar TRBV-TRBJ usage was shown by naive CXCR3-negative and CXCR3-positive cells from the same donor, whereas distinct patterns were shown by memory cells. Comparably high repertoire diversity was found in both naive subsets, whereas much lower repertoire diversity was found in memory CD8+ T cells. Freshly isolated PBMCs were used for most assays because CXCR3 expression partially decreased after cryopreservation. Because surface CD5, which is linked to self-reactivity in mice, was comparable between the naive subsets, TCR interaction strength was also inferred from TRB CDR3 physicochemical properties.

The CDR3 runs 13 amino acids, cysteine and phenylalanine included. The coding DNA is unavailable. CDR1 is given as SQVTM and CDR2 as ANQGSEA, both from the germline V gene. These reads were obtained on a NextSeq 550. The Human TCR Profiling Kit (MiLaboratory) was used to make UMI-labeled 5' RACE TRB cDNA libraries. The full amount of extracted RNA was used for cDNA synthesis, and the full amount of resulting cDNA was used for PCR amplification. Libraries were prepared in parallel using an identical number of PCR cycles. From the authors' description of their analysis: With a minimum of two reads required per UMI, MIGEC and MiXCR pulled out about 52,000 +/- 9,100 unique UMI-labeled TRB cDNA molecules from each library. An average of around 40,000 +/- 10,000 functional in-frame TRB CDR3 nucleotide clonotypes without stop codons was found per library. After each sample was downsampled to 5000 UMI-labeled TRB molecules, VDJtools was used to calculate diversity metrics such as normalized Shannon-Wiener and Chao1. VDJtools computed clonotype-size-weighted physicochemical properties of the central five CDR3 residues: interaction energy, strength, volume and Kidera factor 4. After reprocessing by TCRdb, each CDR3 protein sequence is one entry, and no DNA is given. The V and J calls and clone size are TCRdb's, not the authors'. The sample table records about 6,000 distinct CDR3 sequences. The ten largest clones represent 1.5% to 2% of the sample.

As regards this clonotype: Its antigen is still unknown.

For each CD8+ T cell subset, flow sorting was done in triplicate, and a few hundred thousand cells per subset went directly into RLT lysis buffer. To keep memory contaminants out, a stringent definition of naive CD8+ T cells was applied: CD45RO-CCR7+CD27+CD95-. Using standard density gradient centrifugation, peripheral blood mononuclear cells were isolated from buffy coats. A FACSAria III was used to flow-sort naive CXCR3-negative and CXCR3-positive CD8+ T cells. Total RNA was extracted from sorted cells with an RNeasy Mini Kit. This sequence originates from a human donor in good health. Some clones in this sample may be carry-over from other donors' samples. The specimen was naive CXCR3- CD8+ T cells from blood. The cell subset or site label, read with the paper, signifies: CD45RO-CCR7+CD27+CD95- naive CD8+ T cells lacking CXCR3 (TNR3-). This chain is built from TRBV29-1 and TRBJ2-7; no DNA is available, so the TRBD2 call from TCRdb remains unchecked. For the CDR3, the sequence is CSVGPGTNYEQYF.